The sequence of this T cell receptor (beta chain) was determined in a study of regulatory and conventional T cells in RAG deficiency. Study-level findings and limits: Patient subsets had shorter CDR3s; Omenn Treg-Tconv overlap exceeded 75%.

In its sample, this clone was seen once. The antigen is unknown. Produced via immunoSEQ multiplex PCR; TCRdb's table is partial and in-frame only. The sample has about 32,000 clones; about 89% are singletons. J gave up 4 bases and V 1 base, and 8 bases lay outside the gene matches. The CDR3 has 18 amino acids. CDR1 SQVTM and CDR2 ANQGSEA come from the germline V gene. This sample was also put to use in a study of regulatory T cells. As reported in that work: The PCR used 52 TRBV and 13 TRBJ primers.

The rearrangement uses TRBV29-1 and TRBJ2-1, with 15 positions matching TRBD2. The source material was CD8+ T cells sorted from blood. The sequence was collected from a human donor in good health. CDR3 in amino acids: CSVEVGLAGGPSYNEQFF. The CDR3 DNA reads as TGCAGCGTTGAAGTCGGACTAGCGGGAGGGCCGTCTTACAATGAGCAGTTCTTC.